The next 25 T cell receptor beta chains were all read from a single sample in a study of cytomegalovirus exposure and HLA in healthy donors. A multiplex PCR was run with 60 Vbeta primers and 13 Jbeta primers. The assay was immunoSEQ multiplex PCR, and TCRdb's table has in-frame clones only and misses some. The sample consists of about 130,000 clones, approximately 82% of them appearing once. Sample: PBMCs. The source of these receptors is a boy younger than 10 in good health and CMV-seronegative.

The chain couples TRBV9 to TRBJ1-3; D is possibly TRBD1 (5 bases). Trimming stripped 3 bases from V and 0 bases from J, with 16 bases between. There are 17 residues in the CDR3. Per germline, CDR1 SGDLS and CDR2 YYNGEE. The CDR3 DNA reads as TGTGCCAGCAGCGAAACTGAGACAGAGCTCTCTGGAAACACCATATATTTT. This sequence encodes CASSETETELSGNTIYF.

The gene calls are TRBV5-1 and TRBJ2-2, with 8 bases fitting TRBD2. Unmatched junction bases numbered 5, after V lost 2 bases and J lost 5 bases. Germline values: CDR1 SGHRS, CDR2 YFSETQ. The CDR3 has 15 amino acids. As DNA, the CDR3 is TGCGCCAGCAGCTTCCAGAGCGGGGGAACCGGGGAGCTGTTTTTT. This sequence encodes CASSFQSGGTGELFF.

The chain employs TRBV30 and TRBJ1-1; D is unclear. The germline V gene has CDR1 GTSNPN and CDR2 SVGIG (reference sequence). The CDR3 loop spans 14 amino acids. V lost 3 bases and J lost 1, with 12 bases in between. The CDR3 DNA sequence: TGTGCCTGGAGCGAGCACCCAAGGAACACTGAAGCTTTCTTT. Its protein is CAWSEHPRNTEAFF.

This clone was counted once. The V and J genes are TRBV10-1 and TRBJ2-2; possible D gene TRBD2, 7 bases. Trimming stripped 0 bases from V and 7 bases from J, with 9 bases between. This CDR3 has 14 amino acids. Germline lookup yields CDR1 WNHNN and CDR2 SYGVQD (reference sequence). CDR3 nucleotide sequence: TGCGCCAGCAGTGAGTCGCGGGGGCTCGGGGAGCTGTTTTTT. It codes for CASSESRGLGELFF.

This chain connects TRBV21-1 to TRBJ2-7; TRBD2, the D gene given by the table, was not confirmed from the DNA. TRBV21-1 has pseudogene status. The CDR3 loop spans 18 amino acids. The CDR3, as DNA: TGTGCCAGCAATCCCATTTGGTGGGAGTCTCGAGAGGACTACGAGCAGTACGTC. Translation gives CASNPIWWESREDYEQYV.

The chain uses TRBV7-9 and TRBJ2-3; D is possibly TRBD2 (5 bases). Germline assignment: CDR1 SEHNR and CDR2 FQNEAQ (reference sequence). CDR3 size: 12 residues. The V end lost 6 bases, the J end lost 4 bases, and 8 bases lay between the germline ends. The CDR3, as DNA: TGTGCCAGCAGTTACGGGGCAGATACGCAGTATTTT. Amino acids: CASSYGADTQYF.

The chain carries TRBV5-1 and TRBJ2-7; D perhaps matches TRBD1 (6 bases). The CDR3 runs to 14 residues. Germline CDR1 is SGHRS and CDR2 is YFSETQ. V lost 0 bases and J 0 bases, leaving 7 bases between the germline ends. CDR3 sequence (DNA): TGCGCCAGCAGCTTGGCCAGGGGCTCCTACGAGCAGTACTTC. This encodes CASSLARGSYEQYF.

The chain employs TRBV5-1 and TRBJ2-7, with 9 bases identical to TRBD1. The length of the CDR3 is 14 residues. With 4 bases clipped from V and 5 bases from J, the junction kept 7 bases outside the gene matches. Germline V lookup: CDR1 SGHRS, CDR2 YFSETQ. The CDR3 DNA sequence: TGCGCCAGCAGCCCACCCGGGACAGGGAACGAGCAGTACTTC. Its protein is CASSPPGTGNEQYF.

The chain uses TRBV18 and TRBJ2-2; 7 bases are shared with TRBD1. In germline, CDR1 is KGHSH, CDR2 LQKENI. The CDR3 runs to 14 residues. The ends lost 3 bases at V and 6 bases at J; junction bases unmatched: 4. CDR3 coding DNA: TGTGCCAGCTCACCGACAGGGAAGGCCGGGGAGCTGTTTTTT. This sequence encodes CASSPTGKAGELFF.

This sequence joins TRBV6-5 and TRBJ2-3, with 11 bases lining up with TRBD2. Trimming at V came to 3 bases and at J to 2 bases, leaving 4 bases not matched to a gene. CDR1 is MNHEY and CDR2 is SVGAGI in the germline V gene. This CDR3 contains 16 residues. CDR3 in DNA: TGTGCCAGCAGTTATAGACTAGCGGGGCACACAGATACGCAGTATTTT. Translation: CASSYRLAGHTDTQYF.

The CDR3 region has the DNA TGTGCCAGCAGTGAAGAGGGAGGTAGGTGGGTCAACAATGAGCAGTTCTTC. Its translation is CASSEEGGRWVNNEQFF. The chain uses TRBV6-1 and TRBJ2-1; tentatively, D is TRBD2 (6 bases). CDR1 MNHNS and CDR2 SASEGT come from the germline V gene. Trimming pared 1 base from V and 5 bases from J, leaving 18 bases between. The CDR3 runs 17 residues.

The CDR3 DNA reads as TGTGCTAGTGGTTTGGCCGCAGGGGGCACAGATACGCAGTATTTT. Its translation: CASGLAAGGTDTQYF. V and J are TRBV12-5 and TRBJ2-3; TRBD1 is a possible D gene (6 bases). The CDR3 extends over 15 amino acids. V lost 1 base and J 1 base, leaving 9 bases between the germline ends. Germline V gene sequence: CDR1 LGHNT, CDR2 FRNRAP.

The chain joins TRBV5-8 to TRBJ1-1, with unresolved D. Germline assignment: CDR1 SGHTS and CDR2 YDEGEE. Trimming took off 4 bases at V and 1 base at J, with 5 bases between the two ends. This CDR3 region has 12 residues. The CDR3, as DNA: TGTGCCAGCAGCCCCCGGAACACTGAAGCTTTCTTT. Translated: CASSPRNTEAFF.

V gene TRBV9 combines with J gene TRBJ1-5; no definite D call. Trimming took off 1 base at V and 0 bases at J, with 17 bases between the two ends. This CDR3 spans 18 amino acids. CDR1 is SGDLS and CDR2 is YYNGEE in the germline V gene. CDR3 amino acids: CASSVRFGQYYSNQPQHF. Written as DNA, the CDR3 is TGTGCCAGCAGCGTACGGTTTGGGCAGTATTATAGCAATCAGCCCCAGCATTTT.

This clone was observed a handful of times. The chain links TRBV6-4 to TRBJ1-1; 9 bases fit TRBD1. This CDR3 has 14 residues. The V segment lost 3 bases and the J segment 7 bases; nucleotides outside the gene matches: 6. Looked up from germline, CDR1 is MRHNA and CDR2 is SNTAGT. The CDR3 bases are TGTGCCAGCAGTGAGGGACAGGGCTTCGGTGAAGCTTTCTTT. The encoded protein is CASSEGQGFGEAFF.

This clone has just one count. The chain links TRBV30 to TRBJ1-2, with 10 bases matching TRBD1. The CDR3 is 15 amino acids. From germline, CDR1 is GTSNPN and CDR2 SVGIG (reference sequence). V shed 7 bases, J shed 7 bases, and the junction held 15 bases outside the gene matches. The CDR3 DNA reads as TGTGCCTCCCGGGACAGGGGATCGGGAATTACTGGCTACACCTTC. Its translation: CASRDRGSGITGYTF.

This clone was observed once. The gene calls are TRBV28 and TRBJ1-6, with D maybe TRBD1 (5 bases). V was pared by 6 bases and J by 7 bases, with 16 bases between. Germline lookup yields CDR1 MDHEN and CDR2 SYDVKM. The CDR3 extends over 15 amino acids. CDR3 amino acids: CASRGGGAWNSPLHF. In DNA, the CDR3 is TGTGCCAGCAGGGGGGGAGGGGCATGGAATTCACCCCTCCACTTT.

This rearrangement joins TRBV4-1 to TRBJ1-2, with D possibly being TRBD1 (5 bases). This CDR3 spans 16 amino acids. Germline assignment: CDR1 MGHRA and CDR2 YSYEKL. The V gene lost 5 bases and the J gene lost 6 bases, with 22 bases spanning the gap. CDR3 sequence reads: CASSSVEGKGRNGYTF. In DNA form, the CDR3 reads TGCGCCAGCAGCTCCGTAGAGGGGAAAGGGAGGAATGGCTACACCTTC.

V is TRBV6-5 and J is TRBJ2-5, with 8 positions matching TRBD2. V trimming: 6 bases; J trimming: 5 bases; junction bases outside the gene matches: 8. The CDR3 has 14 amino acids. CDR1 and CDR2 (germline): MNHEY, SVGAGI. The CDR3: CASRDVTGGETQYF. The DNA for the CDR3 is TGTGCCAGCAGAGATGTTACGGGAGGGGAGACCCAGTACTTC.

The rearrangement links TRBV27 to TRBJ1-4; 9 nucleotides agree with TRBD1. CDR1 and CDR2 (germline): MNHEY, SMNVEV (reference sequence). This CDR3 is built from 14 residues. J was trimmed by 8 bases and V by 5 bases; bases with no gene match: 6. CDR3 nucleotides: TGTGCCAGCAGTCACAGGGGGCTCCAGGAAAAACTGTTTTTT. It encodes CASSHRGLQEKLFF.

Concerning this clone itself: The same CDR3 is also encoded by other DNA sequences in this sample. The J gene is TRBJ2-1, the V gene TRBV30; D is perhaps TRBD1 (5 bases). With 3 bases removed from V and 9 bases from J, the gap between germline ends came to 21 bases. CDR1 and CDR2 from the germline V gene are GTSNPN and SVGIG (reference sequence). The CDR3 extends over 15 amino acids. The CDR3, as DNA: TGTGCCTGGAGCCAAAGAGCAGGGCCTCAGAGTGAGCAGTTCTTC. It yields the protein CAWSQRAGPQSEQFF.

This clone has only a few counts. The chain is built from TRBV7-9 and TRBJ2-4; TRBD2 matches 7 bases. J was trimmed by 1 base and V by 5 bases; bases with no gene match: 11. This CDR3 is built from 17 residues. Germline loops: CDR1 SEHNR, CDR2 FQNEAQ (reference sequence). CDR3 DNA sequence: TGTGCCAGCAGCCCCGGAGCGGGGAGAGGGGCCAAAAACATTCAGTACTTC. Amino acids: CASSPGAGRGAKNIQYF.

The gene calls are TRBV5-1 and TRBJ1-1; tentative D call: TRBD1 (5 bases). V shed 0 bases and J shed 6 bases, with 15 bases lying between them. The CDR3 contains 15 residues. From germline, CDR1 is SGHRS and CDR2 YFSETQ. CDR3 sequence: CASSLGGRAVAEAFF. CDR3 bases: TGCGCCAGCAGCTTGGGCGGCAGGGCGGTAGCTGAAGCTTTCTTT.

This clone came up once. The CDR3 loop reads CASSSLGGDYEQYF. The DNA for the CDR3 is TGTGCCAGCAGTTCGTTGGGGGGAGACTACGAGCAGTACTTC. V is TRBV27 and J is TRBJ2-7; the D gene is possibly TRBD2 (6 bases). This CDR3 is built from 14 residues. Germline values: CDR1 MNHEY, CDR2 SMNVEV (reference sequence). Trimming left V 4 bases short and J 3 bases short, with 13 bases between.

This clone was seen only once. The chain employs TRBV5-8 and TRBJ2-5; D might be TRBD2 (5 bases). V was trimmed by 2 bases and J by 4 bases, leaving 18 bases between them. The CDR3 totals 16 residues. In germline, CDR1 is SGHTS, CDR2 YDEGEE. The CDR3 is CASSFRLRGSTETQYF. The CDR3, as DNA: TGTGCCAGCAGCTTCAGGCTGAGAGGGTCCACAGAGACCCAGTACTTC.